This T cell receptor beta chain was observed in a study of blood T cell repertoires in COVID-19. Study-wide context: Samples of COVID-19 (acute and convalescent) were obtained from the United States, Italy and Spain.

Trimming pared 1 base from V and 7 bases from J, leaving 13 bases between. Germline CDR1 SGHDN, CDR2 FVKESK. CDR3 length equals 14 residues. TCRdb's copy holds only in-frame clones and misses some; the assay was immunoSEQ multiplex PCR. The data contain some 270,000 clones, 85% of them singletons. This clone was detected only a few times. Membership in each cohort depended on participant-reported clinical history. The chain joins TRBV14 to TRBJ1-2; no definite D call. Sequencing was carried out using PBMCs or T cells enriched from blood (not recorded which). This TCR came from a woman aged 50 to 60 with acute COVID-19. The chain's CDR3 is CASSQGQVFRGYTF. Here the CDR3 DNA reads TGTGCCAGCAGCCAAGGCCAGGTATTCCGTGGCTACACCTTC.